Each of the 22 T cell receptor beta chains below was sequenced from the same sample in a study of graft-versus-host responses after intestinal transplantation. Generated by immunoSEQ multiplex PCR, the TCRdb table keeps only in-frame clones and is missing some. The sample yields about 30,000 clones, 85% to 95% seen once. Sequencing was performed on PBMCs, taken around 63 days after intestinal transplant. The receptors derive from a human patient who received an intestinal transplant, so some T cells may come from the graft donor.

The chain is built from TRBV5-1 and TRBJ2-5; D is possibly TRBD1 or TRBD2 (6 bases each). The CDR3 contains 15 residues. Trimming cost V 0 bases and J 2 bases, with 11 bases left between them. Germline values: CDR1 SGHRS, CDR2 YFSETQ. The CDR3 here is CASSLDGGLQETQYF. DNA of the CDR3: TGCGCCAGCAGCTTGGATGGGGGGCTGCAAGAGACCCAGTACTTC.

V is TRBV11-3 and J is TRBJ1-6; weak D call: TRBD1 (6 bases). The germline gives CDR1 SGHNT, CDR2 YENEEA. The CDR3 contains 18 residues. The V end was cut by 3 bases, the J end by 9 bases, with 24 bases between. CDR3 DNA: TGTGCCAGCAGCTTCTACTTCCGGGACACGCCGTTGGCTTCACCCCTCCACTTT. This encodes CASSFYFRDTPLASPLHF.

The J gene is TRBJ2-7, the V gene TRBV4-1, with TRBD2 matching 13 bases. The CDR3 spans 15 residues. From germline, CDR1 is MGHRA and CDR2 YSYEKL. Trimming cost V 4 bases and J 5 bases; bases outside gene matches: 5. CDR3 nucleotides: TGCGCCAGCAGCCGGTGGACTAGCGGGGGAGACGAGCAGTACTTC. It codes for CASSRWTSGGDEQYF.

The chain links TRBV7-2 to TRBJ1-1; a possible D gene is TRBD1 (5 bases). V lost 6 bases and J lost 1, with 15 bases in between. CDR1 and CDR2 from the germline V gene are SGHTA and FQGNSA. The length of the CDR3 is 15 residues. The CDR3 reads CASRRAGTPNTEAFF. CDR3 sequence (DNA): TGTGCCAGCAGACGGGCCGGGACTCCGAACACTGAAGCTTTCTTT.

The V gene is TRBV9, the J gene TRBJ1-2, with a weak D call TRBD1 (5 bases). V lost 3 bases and J lost 4, with 22 bases in between. There are 17 residues in the CDR3. Germline V gives CDR1 SGDLS, CDR2 YYNGEE. The CDR3: CASSGSGEGRLFYGYTF. Here the CDR3 DNA reads TGTGCCAGCAGCGGTTCCGGGGAGGGGAGGCTTTTCTATGGCTACACCTTC.

V usage is TRBV7-3 and J usage is TRBJ2-3, with a possible D match to TRBD1 (6 bases). Germline V CDR1 and CDR2: SGHTA, FQGTGA. This CDR3 is built from 16 residues. V was shortened by 1 base and J by 0 bases, with 11 bases between the two germline ends. The CDR3, as DNA: TGTGCCAGCAGCTTAAATGGCCAGGGGAGCACAGATACGCAGTATTTT. Translation gives CASSLNGQGSTDTQYF.

The genes are TRBV5-4 and TRBJ1-1, with D unresolved. CDR3 length: 14 amino acids. Germline CDR1 SGHNT, CDR2 YYREEE (reference sequence). The ends were cut back, 0 bases at V and 1 base at J, with 7 bases in the middle. This CDR3 is CASSLAGSNTEAFF. In DNA, the CDR3 is TGTGCCAGCAGCTTGGCCGGGTCGAACACTGAAGCTTTCTTT.

J is TRBJ1-2 and V is TRBV14; the D is unclear. The CDR3 loop spans 16 amino acids. Germline V CDR1 and CDR2: SGHDN, FVKESK. Between the trimmed V and J ends, which lost 4 bases and 5 bases, there was a span of 20 bases. The CDR3 coding sequence is TGTGCCAGCAGCCGGTTTCGACGCCGGTCTGGGTATGGCTACACCTTC. Amino acid sequence: CASSRFRRRSGYGYTF.

The rearrangement links TRBV7-9 to TRBJ2-7; TRBD1 aligns across 9 bases. Germline loops: CDR1 SEHNR, CDR2 FQNEAQ (reference sequence). V lost 7 bases to trimming and J lost 0 bases; unmatched junction nucleotides: 13. The CDR3 is 17 amino acids. As DNA, the CDR3 is TGTGCCAGCAACGACGGGACAGGGATGGGTATCTCCTACGAGCAGTACTTC. Encoded protein: CASNDGTGMGISYEQYF.

The chain carries TRBV27 and TRBJ1-1; no firm D call. CDR3 length equals 11 residues. The V and J ends lost 8 bases and 9 bases respectively, with 13 bases between them. Germline loops: CDR1 MNHEY, CDR2 SMNVEV (reference sequence). CDR3: CASEGASKAFF. The CDR3 DNA follows: TGTGCCAGCGAGGGAGCCAGTAAAGCTTTCTTT.

This clone was found once. The V call is TRBV11-2, the J call TRBJ2-7; D is undetermined. The germline gives CDR1 SGHAT, CDR2 FQNNGV. This CDR3 comprises 15 residues. With 0 bases removed from V and 2 bases from J, the gap between germline ends came to 11 bases. The CDR3 nucleotides are TGTGCCAGCAGCTTAGAAAGGGCCGAGCCCTACGAGCAGTACTTC. As protein: CASSLERAEPYEQYF.

This clone is a singleton in its sample. The chain joins TRBV6-6 to TRBJ2-3; TRBD2 might be the D (6 bases). This CDR3 is built from 15 residues. Trimming pared 5 bases from V and 0 bases from J, leaving 12 bases between. Germline V gene sequence: CDR1 MNHNY, CDR2 SVGAGI (reference sequence). The CDR3 sequence is CASSQGLSSTDTQYF. In DNA, the CDR3 is TGTGCCAGCAGTCAAGGACTATCTAGCACAGATACGCAGTATTTT.

This clone was counted a single time. The CDR3 here is CASSFVLAGSTDTQYF. CDR3 in DNA: TGTGCCAGCAGCTTCGTGCTAGCGGGAAGCACAGATACGCAGTATTTT. The chain has TRBV7-9 and TRBJ2-3; 9 nucleotides match TRBD2. The V gene end was trimmed by 3 bases and the J gene end by 0 bases; junction bases not matched to a gene: 4. Germline loops: CDR1 SEHNR, CDR2 FQNEAQ (reference sequence). This CDR3 region has 16 residues.

The chain uses TRBV6-1 and TRBJ1-5, with 8 positions matching TRBD1. This CDR3 comprises 16 residues. Germline V CDR1 and CDR2: MNHNS, SASEGT. V gave up 2 bases and J gave up 0 bases; unmatched junction bases: 3. The CDR3, as DNA: TGTGCCAGCAGTGAAACAGGGGGATATAGCAATCAGCCCCAGCATTTT. This codes for CASSETGGYSNQPQHF.

This clone has only a few counts. The chain joins TRBV5-1 to TRBJ2-3; 13 bases align to TRBD2. Looked up from germline, CDR1 is SGHRS and CDR2 is YFSETQ. The trim removed 0 bases at V and 0 bases at J, leaving 7 bases unmatched. The CDR3 covers 19 residues. The CDR3 nucleotides read TGCGCCAGCAGCTTGGGACTAGCGGGGGGAGGGCCTAGCACAGATACGCAGTATTTT. Its translation: CASSLGLAGGGPSTDTQYF.

The gene calls are TRBV18 and TRBJ2-5; D is uncertain. V was clipped by 6 bases and J by 3 bases, with 14 bases between them. The CDR3 loop spans 14 amino acids. Germline V gives CDR1 KGHSH, CDR2 LQKENI. The CDR3 sequence: CASSLKSLKETQYF. The CDR3 DNA reads as TGTGCCAGCTCCCTAAAGAGCCTAAAAGAGACCCAGTACTTC.

This clone was seen only once. The V call is TRBV4-1, the J call TRBJ1-2; D is perhaps TRBD1 (6 bases). Trimming removed 4 bases at V and 6 bases at J, with 27 bases between. The CDR3 sequence is 18 residues long. The germline gives CDR1 MGHRA, CDR2 YSYEKL. DNA of the CDR3: TGCGCCAGCAGCCCAACTTACTATCGGACAGAAGATAATAATGGCTACACCTTC. Its protein product is CASSPTYYRTEDNNGYTF.

The rearrangement joins TRBV7-9 to TRBJ2-1; 11 bases line up with TRBD2. The V and J ends lost 3 bases and 6 bases, in that order; junction bases with no gene match: 4. The CDR3 has 15 amino acids. Germline V gene data show CDR1 as SEHNR and CDR2 as FQNEAQ (reference sequence). The CDR3 loop reads CASSFSGGATNEQFF. The DNA for the CDR3 is TGTGCCAGCAGCTTTAGCGGGGGGGCCACCAATGAGCAGTTCTTC.

The chain uses TRBV20-1 and TRBJ1-1; no reliable D call. CDR1 DFQATT and CDR2 SNEGSKA come from the germline V gene (reference sequence). The CDR3 runs 11 residues. V lost 6 bases to trimming and J lost 1 base, with 6 bases between them. CDR3 protein: CSAYWNTEAFF. Here the CDR3 DNA reads TGCAGTGCATATTGGAACACTGAAGCTTTCTTT.

Of note for this clone: This sample includes further DNA sequences coding for the same CDR3. The chain is built from TRBV13 and TRBJ2-5, with D uncertain. The germline V and J ends were trimmed by 1 base and 7 bases, with 25 bases remaining between them. The CDR3 has 18 residues. Germline V CDR1 and CDR2: PRHDT, FYEKMQ (reference sequence). The CDR3 sequence is CASSLAPTPNGFYGTQYF. The CDR3 DNA is TGTGCCAGCAGCTTAGCCCCGACTCCTAATGGGTTTTATGGGACCCAGTACTTC.

The chain links TRBV5-6 to TRBJ2-7, with unresolved D. V shed 4 bases and J shed 3 bases, with 11 bases lying between them. The germline V gene has CDR1 SGHDT and CDR2 YYEEEE. The CDR3 consists of 13 residues. CDR3 DNA sequence: TGTGCCAGCAGCCCGGCTAGTGGCTACGAGCAGTACTTC. It encodes CASSPASGYEQYF.

This clone occurred once. The chain is built from TRBV18 and TRBJ1-5; the D is unclear. The CDR3 is 15 amino acids. Germline CDR1 and CDR2: KGHSH and LQKENI. The ends were cut back, 3 bases at V and 4 bases at J, with 13 bases in the middle. The CDR3: CASSPRTLRNQPQHF. The CDR3 coding sequence is TGTGCCAGCTCACCCCGAACCTTAAGGAATCAGCCCCAGCATTTT.